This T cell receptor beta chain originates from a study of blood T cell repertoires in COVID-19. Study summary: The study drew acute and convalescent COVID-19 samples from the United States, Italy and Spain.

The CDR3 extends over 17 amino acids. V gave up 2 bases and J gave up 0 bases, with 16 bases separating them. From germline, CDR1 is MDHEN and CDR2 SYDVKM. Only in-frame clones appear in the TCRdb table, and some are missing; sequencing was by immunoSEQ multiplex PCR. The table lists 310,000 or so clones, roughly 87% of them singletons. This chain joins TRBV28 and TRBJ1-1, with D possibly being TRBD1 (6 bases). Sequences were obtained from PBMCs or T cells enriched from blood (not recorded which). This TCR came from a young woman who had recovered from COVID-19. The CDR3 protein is CASSLGVLQGMNTEAFF. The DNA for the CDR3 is TGTGCCAGCAGTTTAGGAGTGCTCCAGGGGATGAACACTGAAGCTTTCTTT.